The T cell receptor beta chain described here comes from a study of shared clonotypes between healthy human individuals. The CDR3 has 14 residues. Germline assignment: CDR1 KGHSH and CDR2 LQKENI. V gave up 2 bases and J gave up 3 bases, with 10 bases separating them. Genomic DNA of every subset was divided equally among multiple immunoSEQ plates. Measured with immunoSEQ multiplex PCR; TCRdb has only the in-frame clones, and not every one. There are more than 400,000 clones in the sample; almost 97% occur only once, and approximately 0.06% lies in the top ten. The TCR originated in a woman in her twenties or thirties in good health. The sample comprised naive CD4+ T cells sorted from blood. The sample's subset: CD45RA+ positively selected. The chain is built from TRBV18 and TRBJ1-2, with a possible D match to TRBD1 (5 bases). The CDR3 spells CASSPIVTDYGYTF. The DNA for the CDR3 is TGTGCCAGCTCACCAATTGTGACAGACTATGGCTACACCTTC.